The 26 T cell receptor beta chains presented below share a single source sample, sequenced in a study of immune heterogeneity within non-small cell lung tumors (dated by TCRdb to the late 2010s). The reads were generated on a HiSeq X Ten. A multiplex PCR system amplified the TCR beta CDR3 region, with a first 10-cycle round using 32 V-gene forward and 13 J-gene reverse primers. TCRdb itself trimmed the public reads at Q25 with fastp, ran MiXCR and retained productive beta chains. Each record represents a unique CDR3 protein, reported with the most common genes and DNA among its rows. In this sample the table shows about 10,000 distinct CDR3 sequences, around 17% of which occur a single time. The ten largest clones add up to over 3.5% of the sample. The TCR template was genomic DNA extracted from bulk tumor tissue, and 600 ng of gDNA was amplified for each sample. Multiple biopsies per primary tumor were taken during surgery, spaced as far apart as possible within the tumor mass. The study cohort was described as untreated, and the patients were newly diagnosed NSCLC cases having curative surgery.

Input material: lung tumor tissue. The receptors were gathered from a man aged 40-50 years with non-small cell lung cancer.

This clonotype was counted ten times or more. The chain employs TRBV14 and TRBJ2-3; unclear D gene. Germline V gene lookup returns CDR1 SGHDN and CDR2 FVKESK. The germline V and J ends were trimmed by 0 bases and 6 bases, with 7 bases remaining between them. This CDR3 is built from 13 residues. The CDR3: CASSQDVGDTQYF. The CDR3 DNA reads as TGTGCCAGCAGCCAAGACGTGGGGGATACGCAGTATTTT.

As for this clonotype: The CDR3 carries no conserved terminal phenylalanine or tryptophan, so it likely arises from a read error. This rearrangement joins TRBV10-1 to TRBJ1-6; D call uncertain. The CDR3 contains 15 residues. The V gene's germline CDR1 is WNHNN and CDR2 SYGVQD (reference sequence). CDR3 in amino acids: CASRVCRNYSSPLHV. CDR3 DNA sequence: TGCGCCAGCAGAGTTTGCCGAAACTATAGTTCACCCCTCCACGTT.

By share, this clonotype counts as medium-sized. CDR3 coding DNA: TGTGCCACCAGTGACAGTTCCTGGGGGCTGAACACTGAAGCTTTCTTT. Translated: CATSDSSWGLNTEAFF. The genes are TRBV24-1 and TRBJ1-1, with D perhaps matching TRBD1 (6 bases). Trimming took 4 bases from V and 0 from J, leaving 14 bases between them. Germline V gene data show CDR1 as KGHDR and CDR2 as SFDVKD. The CDR3 contains 16 residues.

This clonotype showed up many times. The chain has TRBV3-1 and TRBJ2-1; 15 bases are shared with TRBD2. Germline assignment: CDR1 LGHDT and CDR2 YNNKEL (reference sequence). With V trimmed by 0 bases and J by 8 bases, 5 bases remained unmatched. The CDR3 covers 17 residues. This CDR3 is CASSQEAGLAGGDEQFF. CDR3 nucleotide sequence: TGTGCCAGCAGCCAAGAAGCCGGACTAGCGGGAGGGGATGAGCAGTTCTTC.

This clonotype came up many times. The chain is built from TRBV7-2 and TRBJ2-3, with D hard to call. Germline V gene data show CDR1 as SGHTA and CDR2 as FQGNSA. Trimming stripped 5 bases from V and 4 bases from J, with 16 bases between. There are 15 residues in the CDR3. The DNA for the CDR3 is TGTGCCAGCAGCCCTATACTGCGTAGGGCAGATACGCAGTATTTT. Translation: CASSPILRRADTQYF.

This clonotype was recorded at least ten times. This chain joins TRBV5-1 and TRBJ2-3; D is unclear. V shed 0 bases and J shed 4 bases, with 9 bases lying between them. CDR3 length: 14 amino acids. The V gene's germline CDR1 is SGHRS and CDR2 YFSETQ. CDR3 in amino acids: CASSLVTGSDTQYF. Written as DNA, the CDR3 is TGCGCCAGCAGCTTGGTTACCGGGTCAGATACGCAGTATTTT.

As for this clonotype: Since a much larger clone is just one base distant, this may be a read error. The rearrangement joins TRBV20-1 to TRBJ2-7; D not resolved. The V end was cut by 5 bases, the J end by 9 bases, with 14 bases between. The CDR3 extends over 11 amino acids. The germline V gene has CDR1 DFQATT and CDR2 SNEGSKA (reference sequence). The CDR3 loop is CSAQPSLRQYF. CDR3 in DNA: TGCAGTGCTCAACCCAGCCTAAGGCAGTACTTC.

By share of the sample, this clonotype is medium-sized. The J gene is TRBJ1-6, the V gene TRBV10-3; no clear D. Trimming pared 4 bases from V and 7 bases from J, leaving 14 bases between. CDR3 length: 15 amino acids. The germline V gene has CDR1 ENHRY and CDR2 SYGVKD. DNA for the CDR3: TGTGCCATCAGTGCTGTGGCAAGGGCGAATTCACCCCTCCACTTT. It codes for CAISAVARANSPLHF.

This clonotype was seen repeatedly, ten times or more. The chain couples TRBV29-1 to TRBJ1-1; 8 bases are shared with TRBD1. The CDR3 length is 13 residues. Trimming removed 2 bases from V and 4 bases from J; junction bases left unmatched: 3. Germline CDR1 and CDR2: SQVTM and ANQGSEA. The CDR3 protein is CSVESQGATEAFF. Written as DNA, the CDR3 is TGCAGCGTTGAAAGCCAGGGGGCCACTGAAGCTTTCTTT. Full variable domain (outside the CDR3, taken from reference TRBV29-1 and TRBJ1-1): SAVISQKPSRDICQRGTSLTIQCQVDSQVTMMFWYRQQPGQSLTLIATANQGSEATYESGFVIDKFPISRPNLTFSTLTVSNMSPEDSSIYLCSVESQGATEAFFGQGTRLTVV.

Relative to its sample, this clonotype is medium-sized. This chain links TRBV6-1 with TRBJ2-1; 12 nucleotides line up with TRBD2. Germline V gene lookup returns CDR1 MNHNS and CDR2 SASEGT. V trimming: 6 bases; J trimming: 3 bases; junction bases outside the gene matches: 6. This CDR3 spans 16 amino acids. DNA for the CDR3: TGTGCCAGCAGGAGACTAGCGGGGGACCTCTACAATGAGCAGTTCTTC. This gives the protein CASRRLAGDLYNEQFF.

This clonotype was seen a few times. The chain combines TRBV5-4 with TRBJ1-2; D is uncertain. With 0 bases removed from V and 3 bases from J, the gap between germline ends came to 18 bases. The CDR3 has 17 residues. Germline values: CDR1 SGHNT, CDR2 YYREEE (reference sequence). The CDR3 DNA is TGTGCCAGCAGCTTGGCCTTTGCTTGGCCTTCTTACTATGGCTACACCTTC. This encodes CASSLAFAWPSYYGYTF.

This clonotype was detected only a few times. A much larger clone differs from this one at a single base, so this may be a read error. CDR3: CAGSPGYRAYTEAFF. The CDR3 DNA sequence: TGTGCCGGCAGTCCGGGGTACAGGGCATATACTGAAGCTTTCTTT. The V and J genes are TRBV27 and TRBJ1-1, with D perhaps TRBD1 (6 bases). The length of the CDR3 is 15 residues. CDR1 and CDR2 (germline): MNHEY, SMNVEV (reference sequence).

This clonotype was observed at least ten times. This chain joins TRBV20-1 and TRBJ1-1; D is undetermined. The germline V gene has CDR1 DFQATT and CDR2 SNEGSKA (reference sequence). CDR3 length: 13 amino acids. V was clipped by 3 bases and J by 3 bases, with 11 bases between them. CDR3 sequence (DNA): TGCAGTGCTAGCCCCACCACGCACACTGAAGCTTTCTTT. Amino acids: CSASPTTHTEAFF.

Remarks on this clonotype: With a much larger clone just one base away, this may be a read error. The chain employs TRBV2 and TRBJ1-5, with a possible D match to TRBD1 (6 bases). From germline, CDR1 is SNHLY and CDR2 FYNNEI. The CDR3 covers 13 residues. In DNA, the CDR3 is TGTGCCAGCCGGACAGCCAGCAATCATCCCCAGCATTTT. Encoded protein: CASRTASNHPQHF. Based on the CDR3 plus reference TRBV2 and TRBJ1-5, the full variable domain is EPEVTQTPSHQVTQMGQEVILRCVPISNHLYFYWYRQILGQKVEFLVSFYNNEISEKSEIFDDQFSVERPDGSNFTLKIRSTKLEDSAMYFCASRTASNHPQHFGDGTRLSIL.

This clonotype was detected ten times or more. This sequence joins TRBV6-2 or TRBV6-3 and TRBJ2-7; D might be TRBD2 (5 bases). The CDR3 contains 13 residues. Germline V gene lookup returns CDR1 MNHEY and CDR2 SVGEGT. The germline V and J ends were trimmed by 8 bases and 0 bases, with 11 bases remaining between them. The CDR3 region has the DNA TGTGCCAGCTCGGGGTCAAACTCCTACGAGCAGTACTTC. This translates into CASSGSNSYEQYF.

The DNA for the CDR3 is TGTGCCAGCAGCGAACCTCTAGCGGGGGGTCCTTCCTCCTACAATGAGCAGTTCTTC. Translation gives CASSEPLAGGPSSYNEQFF. This sequence joins TRBV9 and TRBJ2-1; 11 bases fit TRBD2. This CDR3 region has 19 residues. J lost 0 bases, V lost 3 bases, and 11 bases had no gene match. Germline V CDR1 and CDR2: SGDLS, YYNGEE.

The sample holds many counts of this clonotype. V gene TRBV6-6 combines with J gene TRBJ2-5, with D possibly TRBD1 on 6 matching bases. The CDR3 loop spans 17 amino acids. Germline V CDR1 and CDR2: MNHNY, SVGAGI (reference sequence). V shed 0 bases and J shed 4 bases, with 18 bases lying between them. CDR3 amino acids: CASSYSILQGSPETQYF. CDR3 DNA sequence: TGTGCCAGCAGTTACTCGATTCTCCAGGGGAGCCCAGAGACCCAGTACTTC.

This clonotype was detected ten times or more. The chain carries TRBV29-1 and TRBJ2-3; D not resolved. Trimming took 2 bases from V and 4 from J, leaving 7 bases between them. The CDR3 contains 12 residues. From germline, CDR1 is SQVTM and CDR2 ANQGSEA. The CDR3 is CSVEPHPDTQYF. The CDR3 DNA reads TGCAGCGTTGAACCTCATCCAGATACGCAGTATTTT.

In this sample, this clonotype is medium-sized. The rearrangement links TRBV24-1 to TRBJ2-7; D tentatively reads TRBD1 or TRBD2 (5 bases each). CDR1 and CDR2 (germline): KGHDR, SFDVKD. The length of the CDR3 is 15 residues. The V and J ends lost 4 bases and 0 bases respectively, with 12 bases between them. The CDR3 loop is CATSDPGRSSYEQYF. In DNA form, the CDR3 reads TGTGCCACCAGTGACCCGGGACGGAGCTCCTACGAGCAGTACTTC.

In this sample, this clonotype turned up many times. This chain uses TRBV6-4 with TRBJ2-5, with 14 bases identical to TRBD2. The V gene's germline CDR1 is MRHNA and CDR2 SNTAGT. V lost 3 bases and J lost 4; bases outside the gene matches: 1. The CDR3 length is 15 residues. CDR3 in amino acids: CASSETSGGAETQYF. The CDR3 coding sequence is TGTGCCAGCAGTGAGACTAGCGGGGGGGCAGAGACCCAGTACTTC.

Comment on this clonotype: One base away lies a much larger clone, so this may be a sequencing read error. This chain uses TRBV5-1 with TRBJ1-5; possible D gene TRBD1, 6 bases. This CDR3 comprises 14 residues. Germline CDR1 is SGHRS and CDR2 is YFSETQ. The CDR3 DNA follows: TGCGCCAACAGCTTTAGGGGGGACACGTCGCCCCAGCATTTT. Its translation is CANSFRGDTSPQHF.

On this clonotype: With a much larger clone just one base away, this may be a read error. The chain has TRBV11-2 and TRBJ2-6; maybe TRBD1 (6 bases). The CDR3 is 16 residues long. Germline V gene data show CDR1 as SGHAT and CDR2 as FQNNGV. In nucleotides, the CDR3 is TGTGCCATCAGCTTAGGACAGCTCTCTGGGGCCAACGTCCTGACTTTC. Encoded protein: CAISLGQLSGANVLTF. The full variable domain, with the rest looked up from reference TRBV11-2 and TRBJ2-6, is EAGVAQSPRYKIIEKRQSVAFWCNPISGHATLYWYQQILGQGPKLLIQFQNNGVVDDSQLPKDRFSAERLKGVDSTLKIQPAKLEDSAVYLCAISLGQLSGANVLTFGAGSRLTVL.

This clonotype is termed medium-sized. The chain has TRBV28 and TRBJ2-1; perhaps TRBD2 as D (5 bases). Germline values: CDR1 MDHEN, CDR2 SYDVKM. Trimming took off 3 bases at V and 1 base at J, with 16 bases between the two ends. The CDR3 consists of 17 residues. CDR3 loop: CASSFWAYGVSYNEQFF. The CDR3 coding sequence is TGTGCCAGCAGTTTCTGGGCCTACGGGGTTTCCTACAATGAGCAGTTCTTC.

This clonotype was counted many times. The V gene is TRBV11-3, the J gene TRBJ1-1; no clear D. This CDR3 region has 13 residues. Looked up from germline, CDR1 is SGHNT and CDR2 is YENEEA. V dropped 1 base and J dropped 5 bases, with 8 bases sitting between them. CDR3 residues: CASSLVTGTEAFF. Here the CDR3 DNA reads TGTGCCAGCAGCTTAGTGACCGGGACTGAAGCTTTCTTT.

Comment on this clonotype: A read error may be the cause here, since a much bigger clone is one base away. CDR3 coding DNA: TGCGCCAGCAGTGAGGGGGGGGAGTCACCCCCCCACTTT. Amino acids: CASSEGGESPPHF. The V call is TRBV10-2, the J call TRBJ1-6, with D perhaps matching TRBD1 (5 bases). This CDR3 is built from 13 residues. Looked up from germline, CDR1 is WSHSY and CDR2 is SAAADI.

This clonotype was observed at least ten times. The rearrangement joins TRBV15 to TRBJ1-5, with 10 bases that match TRBD1. This CDR3 spans 14 amino acids. Trimming took 3 bases from V and 5 from J; bases not matched to a gene: 1. Germline V gene data show CDR1 as LNHNV and CDR2 as YYDKDF (reference sequence). The CDR3 nucleotides are TGTGCCACCAGCAGGACAGGGGGCTATCAGCCCCAGCATTTT. It codes for CATSRTGGYQPQHF. Based on the CDR3 plus reference TRBV15 and TRBJ1-5, the full variable domain is DAMVIQNPRYQVTQFGKPVTLSCSQTLNHNVMYWYQQKSSQAPKLLFHYYDKDFNNEADTPDNFQSRRPNTSFCFLDIRSPGLGDTAMYLCATSRTGGYQPQHFGDGTRLSIL.